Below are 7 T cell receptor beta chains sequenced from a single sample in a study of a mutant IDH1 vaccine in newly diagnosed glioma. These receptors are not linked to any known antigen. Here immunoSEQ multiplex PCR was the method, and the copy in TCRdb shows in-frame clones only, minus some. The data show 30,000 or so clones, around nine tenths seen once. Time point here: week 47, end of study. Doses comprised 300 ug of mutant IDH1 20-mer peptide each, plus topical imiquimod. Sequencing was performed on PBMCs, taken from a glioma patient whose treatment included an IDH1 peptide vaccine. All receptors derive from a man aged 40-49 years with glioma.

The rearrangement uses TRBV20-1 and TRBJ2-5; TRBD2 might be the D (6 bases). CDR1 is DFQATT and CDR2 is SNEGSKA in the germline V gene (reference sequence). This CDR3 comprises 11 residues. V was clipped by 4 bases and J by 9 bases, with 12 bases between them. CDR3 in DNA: TGCAGTGCTATGGACCAGCGGGCCCAGTACTTC. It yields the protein CSAMDQRAQYF.

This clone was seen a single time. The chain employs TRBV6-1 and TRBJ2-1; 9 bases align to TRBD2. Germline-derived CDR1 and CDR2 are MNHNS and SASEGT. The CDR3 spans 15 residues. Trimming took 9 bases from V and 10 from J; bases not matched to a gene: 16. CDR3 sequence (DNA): TGTGCCAGTTACCCAACTAGCGGGCTTCGGATGGAGCAGTTCTTC. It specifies CASYPTSGLRMEQFF.

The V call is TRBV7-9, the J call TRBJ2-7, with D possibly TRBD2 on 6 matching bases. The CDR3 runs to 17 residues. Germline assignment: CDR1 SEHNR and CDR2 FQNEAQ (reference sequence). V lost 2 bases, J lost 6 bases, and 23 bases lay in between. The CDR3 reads CASSLTEGRGIPAEQYF. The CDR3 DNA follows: TGTGCCAGCAGCTTAACCGAGGGGCGGGGAATACCCGCCGAGCAGTACTTC.

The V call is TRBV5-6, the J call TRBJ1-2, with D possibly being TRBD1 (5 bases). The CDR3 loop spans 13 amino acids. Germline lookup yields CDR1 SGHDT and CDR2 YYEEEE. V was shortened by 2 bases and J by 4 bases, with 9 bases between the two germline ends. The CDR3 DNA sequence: TGTGCCAGCAGCTTACAGGAGAGCTATGGCTACACCTTC. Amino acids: CASSLQESYGYTF. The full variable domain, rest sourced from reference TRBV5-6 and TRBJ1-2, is DAGVTQSPTHLIKTRGQQVTLRCSPKSGHDTVSWYQQALGQGPQFIFQYYEEEERQRGNFPDRFSGHQFPNYSSELNVNALLLGDSALYLCASSLQESYGYTFGSGTRLTVV.

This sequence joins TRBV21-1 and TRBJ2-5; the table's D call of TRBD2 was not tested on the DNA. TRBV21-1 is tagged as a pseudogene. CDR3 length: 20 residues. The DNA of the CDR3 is TGTGCCAGCAGCGCGGTACCCGCTAGGGCGGGAGATCGGTCGAGAGAGACCCAGTACTTC. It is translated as CASSAVPARAGDRSRETQYF.

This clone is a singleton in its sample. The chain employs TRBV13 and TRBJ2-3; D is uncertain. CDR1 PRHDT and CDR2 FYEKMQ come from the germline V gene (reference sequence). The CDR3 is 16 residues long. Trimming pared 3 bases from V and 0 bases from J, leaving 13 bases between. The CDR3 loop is CASSFLTSPSTDTQYF. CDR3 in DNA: TGTGCCAGCAGCTTCCTTACCAGCCCTAGCACAGATACGCAGTATTTT.

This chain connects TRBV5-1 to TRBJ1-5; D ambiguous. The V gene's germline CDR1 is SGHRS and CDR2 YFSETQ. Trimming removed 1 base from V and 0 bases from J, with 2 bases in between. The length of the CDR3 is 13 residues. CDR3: CASSLYSNQPQHF. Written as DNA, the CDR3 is TGCGCCAGCAGCTTGTATAGCAATCAGCCCCAGCATTTT.